These 6 T cell receptor beta chains came from one sample sequenced in a study of shared T cell receptors in the human thymus. TCRdb's copy holds only in-frame clones and misses some; the assay was immunoSEQ multiplex PCR. Among roughly 410,000 clones listed, approximately 95% were seen once. The material sequenced was thymocytes. These receptors originate from a human donor.

This chain uses TRBV5-4 with TRBJ2-7, with 7 bases fitting TRBD2. The CDR3 has 18 residues. The germline CDR1 and CDR2 sequences are SGHNT and YYREEE (reference sequence). V lost 3 bases and J lost 4; bases outside the gene matches: 19. CDR3 DNA sequence: TGTGCCAGCAGCTCGGAATCGACCGGGACTACCTTAGTTTACGAGCAGTACTTC. Protein sequence: CASSSESTGTTLVYEQYF.

The chain employs TRBV19 and TRBJ2-7, with 7 bases lining up with TRBD2. J was trimmed by 5 bases and V by 7 bases; bases with no gene match: 8. Germline values: CDR1 LNHDA, CDR2 SQIVND (reference sequence). The length of the CDR3 is 13 residues. CDR3 sequence: CASTTQGGNEQYF. CDR3 DNA sequence: TGTGCCAGTACCACCCAGGGAGGGAACGAGCAGTACTTC.

The genes are TRBV19 and TRBJ2-7, with TRBD2 identical over 7 bases. The CDR3 loop spans 15 amino acids. Germline lookup yields CDR1 LNHDA and CDR2 SQIVND (reference sequence). With 3 bases clipped from V and 2 bases from J, the junction kept 7 bases outside the gene matches. In DNA form, the CDR3 reads TGTGCCAGTAGTATGGCGGGAGCTCTTGCCTACGAGCAGTACTTC. Translation: CASSMAGALAYEQYF.

The chain uses TRBV30 and TRBJ1-3; D is possibly TRBD1 (5 bases). Germline CDR1 and CDR2: GTSNPN and SVGIG (reference sequence). V lost 5 bases and J 0 bases, leaving 20 bases between the germline ends. This CDR3 contains 17 residues. The CDR3 sequence is CAWQPRGAPSSGNTIYF. As DNA, the CDR3 is TGTGCCTGGCAACCACGTGGGGCACCGAGCTCTGGAAACACCATATATTTT.

The chain carries TRBV5-4 and TRBJ1-5; D uncertain. The CDR3 has 13 amino acids. Germline-derived CDR1 and CDR2 are SGHNT and YYREEE (reference sequence). The V end was cut by 2 bases, the J end by 4 bases, with 7 bases between. In nucleotides, the CDR3 is TGTGCCAGCAGCTTACGGCGAAATCAGCCCCAGCATTTT. Translation: CASSLRRNQPQHF.

Comments on this clone: The sample contains more than one DNA sequence encoding this CDR3. V usage is TRBV25-1 and J usage is TRBJ2-5; D remains ambiguous. V dropped 4 bases and J dropped 5 bases, with 5 bases sitting between them. CDR1 is MGHDK, CDR2 SYGVNS, per germline. The CDR3 has 11 amino acids. CDR3 nucleotides: TGTGCCAGCAGTGGACGGGAGACCCAGTACTTC. Its protein product is CASSGRETQYF.